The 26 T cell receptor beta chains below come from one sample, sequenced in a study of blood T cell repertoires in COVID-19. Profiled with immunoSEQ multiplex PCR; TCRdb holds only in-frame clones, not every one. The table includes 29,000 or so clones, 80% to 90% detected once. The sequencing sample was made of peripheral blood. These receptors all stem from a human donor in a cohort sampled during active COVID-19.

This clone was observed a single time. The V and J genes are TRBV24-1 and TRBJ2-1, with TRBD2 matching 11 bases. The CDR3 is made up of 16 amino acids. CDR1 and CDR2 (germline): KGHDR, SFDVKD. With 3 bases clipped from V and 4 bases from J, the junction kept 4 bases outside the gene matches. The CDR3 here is CATSDASGGPYNEQFF. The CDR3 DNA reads TGTGCCACCAGTGATGCTAGCGGGGGGCCGTACAATGAGCAGTTCTTC.

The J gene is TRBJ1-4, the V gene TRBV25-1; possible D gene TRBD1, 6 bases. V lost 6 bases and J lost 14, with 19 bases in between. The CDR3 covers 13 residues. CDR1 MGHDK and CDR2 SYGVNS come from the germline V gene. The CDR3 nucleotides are TGTGCCAGCAGCCTCAGGGAAGGGGGAGGGCTGTTTTTT. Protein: CASSLREGGGLFF.

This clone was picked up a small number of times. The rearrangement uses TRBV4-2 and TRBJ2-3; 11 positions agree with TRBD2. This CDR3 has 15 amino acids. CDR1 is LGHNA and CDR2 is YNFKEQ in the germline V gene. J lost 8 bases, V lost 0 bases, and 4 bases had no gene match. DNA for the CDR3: TGTGCCAGCAGCCAAGATAGCGGGGGGGCCGGTACGCAGTATTTT. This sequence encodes CASSQDSGGAGTQYF.

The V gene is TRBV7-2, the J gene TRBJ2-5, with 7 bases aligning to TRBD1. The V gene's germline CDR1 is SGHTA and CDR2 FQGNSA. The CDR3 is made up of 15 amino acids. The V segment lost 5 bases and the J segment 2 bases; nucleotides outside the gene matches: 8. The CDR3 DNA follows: TGTGCCAGCAGCCTCTTAGGGACAGAACAAGAGACCCAGTACTTC. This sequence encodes CASSLLGTEQETQYF.

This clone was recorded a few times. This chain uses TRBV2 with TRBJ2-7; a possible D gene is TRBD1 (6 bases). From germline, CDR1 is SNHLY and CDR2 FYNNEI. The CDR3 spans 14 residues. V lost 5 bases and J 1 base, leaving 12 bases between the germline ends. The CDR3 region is CASSLDRTSYEQYF. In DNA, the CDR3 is TGTGCCAGCAGTCTTGACAGGACATCCTACGAGCAGTACTTC.

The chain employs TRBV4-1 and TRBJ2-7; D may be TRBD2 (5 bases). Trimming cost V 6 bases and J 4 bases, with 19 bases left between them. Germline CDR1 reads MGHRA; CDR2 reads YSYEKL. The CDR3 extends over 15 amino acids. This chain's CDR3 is CASSRGLGYNYEQYF. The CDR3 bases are TGCGCCAGCAGTCGAGGGCTGGGTTATAATTACGAGCAGTACTTC.

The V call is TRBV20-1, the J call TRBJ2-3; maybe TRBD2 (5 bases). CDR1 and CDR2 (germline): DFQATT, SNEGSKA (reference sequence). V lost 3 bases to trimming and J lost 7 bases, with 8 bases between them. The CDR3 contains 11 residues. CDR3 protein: CSARDFYTQYF. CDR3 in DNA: TGCAGTGCTAGGGACTTTTATACGCAGTATTTT.

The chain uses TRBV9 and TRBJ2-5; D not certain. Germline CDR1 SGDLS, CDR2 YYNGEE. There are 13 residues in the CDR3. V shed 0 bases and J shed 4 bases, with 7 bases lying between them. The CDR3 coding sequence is TGTGCCAGCAGCGTAGATCAGGTAGAGACCCAGTACTTC. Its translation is CASSVDQVETQYF.

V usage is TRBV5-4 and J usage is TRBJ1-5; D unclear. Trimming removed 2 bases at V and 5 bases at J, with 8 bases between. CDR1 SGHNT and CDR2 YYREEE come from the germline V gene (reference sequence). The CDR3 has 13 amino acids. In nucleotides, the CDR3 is TGTGCCAGCAGCTTTGAGAGGGATCAGCCCCAGCATTTT. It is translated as CASSFERDQPQHF.

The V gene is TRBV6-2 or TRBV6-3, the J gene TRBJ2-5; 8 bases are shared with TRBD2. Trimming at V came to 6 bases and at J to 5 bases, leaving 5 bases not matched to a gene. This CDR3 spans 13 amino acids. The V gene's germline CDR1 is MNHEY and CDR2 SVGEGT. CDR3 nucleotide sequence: TGTGCCAGCAGCGGGCCGGGGGGGGAGACCCAGTACTTC. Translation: CASSGPGGETQYF.

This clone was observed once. The CDR3 loop is CATSDARVEKLFF. The CDR3 DNA follows: TGTGCCACCAGTGACGCCAGGGTTGAAAAACTGTTTTTT. The chain couples TRBV24-1 to TRBJ1-4; perhaps TRBD1 as D (5 bases). The V gene's germline CDR1 is KGHDR and CDR2 SFDVKD. The ends were cut back, 4 bases at V and 7 bases at J, with 9 bases in the middle. The CDR3 runs to 13 residues.

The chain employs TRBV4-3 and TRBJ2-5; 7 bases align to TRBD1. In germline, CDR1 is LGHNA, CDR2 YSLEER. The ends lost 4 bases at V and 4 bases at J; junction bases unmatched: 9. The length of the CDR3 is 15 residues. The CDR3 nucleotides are TGCGCCAGCAGCCTCGATTCAGGGGGAAGAGAGACCCAGTACTTC. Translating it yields CASSLDSGGRETQYF.

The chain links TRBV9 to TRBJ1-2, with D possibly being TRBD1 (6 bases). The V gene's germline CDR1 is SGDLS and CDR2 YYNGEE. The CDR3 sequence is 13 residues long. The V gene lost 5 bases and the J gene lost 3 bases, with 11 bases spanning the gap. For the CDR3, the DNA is TGTGCCAGCAGAAAGACAGGCGACTATGGCTACACCTTC. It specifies CASRKTGDYGYTF.

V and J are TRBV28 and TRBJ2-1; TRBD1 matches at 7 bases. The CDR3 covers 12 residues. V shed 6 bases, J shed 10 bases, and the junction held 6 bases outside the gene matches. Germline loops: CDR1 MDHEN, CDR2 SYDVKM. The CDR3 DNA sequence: TGTGCCAGCAGCCGTTGGGGACAGGAGCAGTTCTTC. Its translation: CASSRWGQEQFF.

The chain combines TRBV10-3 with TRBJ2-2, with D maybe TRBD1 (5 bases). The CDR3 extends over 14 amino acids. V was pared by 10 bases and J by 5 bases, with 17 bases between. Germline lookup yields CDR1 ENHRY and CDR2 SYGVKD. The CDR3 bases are TGTGCCACTCACCCCCCAGGGTTGACCGGGGAGCTGTTTTTT. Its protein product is CATHPPGLTGELFF.

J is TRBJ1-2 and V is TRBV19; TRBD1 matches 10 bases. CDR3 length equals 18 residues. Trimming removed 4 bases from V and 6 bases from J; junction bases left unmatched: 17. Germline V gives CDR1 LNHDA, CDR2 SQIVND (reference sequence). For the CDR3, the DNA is TGTGCCAGTAGTAGCATCATCCAGACAGGGGGCGGCAAGAATGGCTACACCTTC. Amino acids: CASSSIIQTGGGKNGYTF. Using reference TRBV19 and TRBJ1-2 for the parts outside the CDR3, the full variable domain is DGGITQSPKYLFRKEGQNVTLSCEQNLNHDAMYWYRQDPGQGLRLIYYSQIVNDFQKGDIAEGYSVSREKKESFPLTVTSAQKNPTAFYLCASSSIIQTGGGKNGYTFGSGTRLTVV.

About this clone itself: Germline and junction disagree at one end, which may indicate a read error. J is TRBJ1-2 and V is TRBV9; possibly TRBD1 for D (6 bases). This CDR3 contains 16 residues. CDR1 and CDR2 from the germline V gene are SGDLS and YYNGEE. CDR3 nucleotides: TGTGCCAGCAGCGGATACCAGGGGAGGGCTAAATATGGCTACACCTTC. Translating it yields CASSGYQGRAKYGYTF. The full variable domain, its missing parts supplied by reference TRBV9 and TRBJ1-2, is DSGVTQTPKHLITATGQRVTLRCSPRSGDLSVYWYQQSLDQGLQFLIQYYNGEERAKGNILERFSAQQFPDLHSELNLSSLELGDSALYFCASSGYQGRAKYGYTFGSGTRLTVV.

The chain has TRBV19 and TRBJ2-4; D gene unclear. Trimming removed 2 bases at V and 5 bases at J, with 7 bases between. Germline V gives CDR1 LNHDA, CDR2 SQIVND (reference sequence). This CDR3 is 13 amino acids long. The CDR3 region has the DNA TGTGCCAGTAGTATACGAGAGGAAAACATTCAGTACTTC. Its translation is CASSIREENIQYF.

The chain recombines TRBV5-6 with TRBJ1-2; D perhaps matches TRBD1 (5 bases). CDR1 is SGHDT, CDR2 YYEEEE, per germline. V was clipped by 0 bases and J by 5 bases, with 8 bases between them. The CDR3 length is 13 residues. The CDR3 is CASSLAGGYGYTF. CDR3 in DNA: TGTGCCAGCAGCTTGGCCGGGGGATATGGCTACACCTTC.

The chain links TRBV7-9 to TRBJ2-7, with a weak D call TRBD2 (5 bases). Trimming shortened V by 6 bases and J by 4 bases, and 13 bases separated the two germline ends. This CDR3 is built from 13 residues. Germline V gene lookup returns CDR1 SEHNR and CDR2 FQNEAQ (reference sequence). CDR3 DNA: TGTGCCAGCAGATATTACGGGAATTACGAGCAGTACTTC. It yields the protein CASRYYGNYEQYF. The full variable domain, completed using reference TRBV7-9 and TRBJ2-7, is DTGVSQNPRHKITKRGQNVTFRCDPISEHNRLYWYRQTLGQGPEFLTYFQNEAQLEKSRLLSDRFSAERPKGSFSTLEIQRTEQGDSAMYLCASRYYGNYEQYFGPGTRLTVT.

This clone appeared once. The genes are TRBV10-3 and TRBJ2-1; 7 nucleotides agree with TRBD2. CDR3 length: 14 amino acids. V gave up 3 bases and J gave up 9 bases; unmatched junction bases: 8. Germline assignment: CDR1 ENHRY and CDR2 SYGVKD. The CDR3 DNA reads TGTGCCATCAGTGATGTTTTTAGGGAGGGTGAGCAGTTCTTC. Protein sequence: CAISDVFREGEQFF.

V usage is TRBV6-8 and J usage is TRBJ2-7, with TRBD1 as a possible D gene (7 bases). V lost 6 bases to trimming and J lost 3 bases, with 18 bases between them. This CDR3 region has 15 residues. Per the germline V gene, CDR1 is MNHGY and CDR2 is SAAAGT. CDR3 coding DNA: TGTGCCAGCAGGCCCGGAGGGACAGCAGACTACGAGCAGTACTTC. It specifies CASRPGGTADYEQYF.

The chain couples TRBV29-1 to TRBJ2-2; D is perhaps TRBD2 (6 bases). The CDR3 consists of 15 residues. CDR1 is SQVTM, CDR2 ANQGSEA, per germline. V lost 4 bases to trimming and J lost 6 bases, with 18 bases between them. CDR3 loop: CSVGPGGILSGELFF. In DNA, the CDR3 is TGCAGCGTTGGACCCGGGGGAATTCTGTCCGGGGAGCTGTTTTTT.

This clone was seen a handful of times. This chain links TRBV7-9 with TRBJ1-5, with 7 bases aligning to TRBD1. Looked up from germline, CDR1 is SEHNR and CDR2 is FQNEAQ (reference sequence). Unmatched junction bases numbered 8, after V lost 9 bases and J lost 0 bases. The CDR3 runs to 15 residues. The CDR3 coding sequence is TGTGCCAGAAAAGGGGGCAAAGATAGCAATCAGCCCCAGCATTTT. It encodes CARKGGKDSNQPQHF.

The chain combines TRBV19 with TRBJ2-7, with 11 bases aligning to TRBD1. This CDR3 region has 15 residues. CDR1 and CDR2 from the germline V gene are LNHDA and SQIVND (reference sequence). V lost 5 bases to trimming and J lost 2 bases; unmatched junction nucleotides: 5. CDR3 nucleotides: TGTGCCAGTAGTTCGGACAGGGGGCTGGCCTACGAGCAGTACTTC. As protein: CASSSDRGLAYEQYF. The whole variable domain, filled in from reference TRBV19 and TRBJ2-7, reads DGGITQSPKYLFRKEGQNVTLSCEQNLNHDAMYWYRQDPGQGLRLIYYSQIVNDFQKGDIAEGYSVSREKKESFPLTVTSAQKNPTAFYLCASSSDRGLAYEQYFGPGTRLTVT.

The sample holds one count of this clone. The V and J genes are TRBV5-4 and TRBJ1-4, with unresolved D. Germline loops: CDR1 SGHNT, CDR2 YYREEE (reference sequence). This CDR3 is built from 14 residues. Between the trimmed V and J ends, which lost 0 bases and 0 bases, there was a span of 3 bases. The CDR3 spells CASSLAATNEKLFF. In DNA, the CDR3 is TGTGCCAGCAGCTTGGCCGCAACTAATGAAAAACTGTTTTTT. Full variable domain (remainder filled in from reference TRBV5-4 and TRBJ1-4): ETGVTQSPTHLIKTRGQQVTLRCSSQSGHNTVSWYQQALGQGPQFIFQYYREEENGRGNFPPRFSGLQFPNYSSELNVNALELDDSALYLCASSLAATNEKLFFGSGTQLSVL.